The 2 T cell receptor beta chains below were found in one sample sequenced in a study of T cells in women clearing cervical HPV infection. Profiling relied on immunoSEQ multiplex PCR, and the TCRdb table lists in-frame clones only, not all of them. With about 48,000 clones in the sample, the ten largest clones hold around 1.6%. Sequencing was performed on blood buffy coat. The receptors stem from a woman aged 18 to 75 with a cervical HPV16 infection that either progressed to CIN3+ or cleared (not recorded which).

CDR3 bases read: TGTGCCAGCAGCCCAACTAGCGGGGGCACAGATACG. Translation gives CASSPTSGGTDT. The CDR3, in full, reads CASSPTSGGTDTQYF. The chain uses TRBV7-9 and TRBJ2-3; TRBD2 matches 10 bases. The missing CDR3 end, 3 residues past where the read stops, is filled in from the germline J gene. The CDR3 spans 15 residues. CDR1 SEHNR and CDR2 FQNEAQ come from the germline V gene (reference sequence). V shed 5 bases and J 1 base; nucleotides not matched to a gene: 3.

With regard to this clone: Sequencing ends 3 residues short of the CDR3 end; the germline J gene provides the rest. V and J are TRBV5-1 and TRBJ1-1, with D perhaps matching TRBD1 (6 bases). The CDR3 is 17 amino acids. Germline V gene lookup returns CDR1 SGHRS and CDR2 YFSETQ. V was cut by 0 bases and J by 1 base, with 16 bases left in between. CDR3 bases read: TGCGCCAGCAGCTTGGGACGGGACAACCCAGGGAACACTGAA. Translated: CASSLGRDNPGNTE. The whole CDR3 sequence reads CASSLGRDNPGNTEAFF.